This T cell receptor beta chain was sequenced in a study of T cell responses to AZD1222 COVID-19 vaccine. As regards this clone: Its antigen is unidentified.

The table came from immunoSEQ multiplex PCR; TCRdb's copy has only in-frame clones and leaves some out. The table lists approximately 110,000 clones, approximately 84% of them singletons, with 9.8% in the top ten. Whole-study findings and limits: Baseline testing showed seropositivity in only six or seven AZD1222 recipients. White British ancestry dominated among donors, who included more females, and clonal diversity was possibly underestimated.

This CDR3 comprises 12 residues. The V gene lost 4 bases and the J gene lost 3 bases, with 6 bases spanning the gap. The germline gives CDR1 KGHSH, CDR2 LQKENI. This clonotype was obtained from an adult in good health. Material: peripheral blood, obtained on day 0 of AZD1222 vaccination. This chain connects TRBV18 to TRBJ1-1, with unresolved D. The CDR3 region is CASSRSDTEAFF. DNA of the CDR3: TGTGCCAGCTCACGCTCGGACACTGAAGCTTTCTTT.